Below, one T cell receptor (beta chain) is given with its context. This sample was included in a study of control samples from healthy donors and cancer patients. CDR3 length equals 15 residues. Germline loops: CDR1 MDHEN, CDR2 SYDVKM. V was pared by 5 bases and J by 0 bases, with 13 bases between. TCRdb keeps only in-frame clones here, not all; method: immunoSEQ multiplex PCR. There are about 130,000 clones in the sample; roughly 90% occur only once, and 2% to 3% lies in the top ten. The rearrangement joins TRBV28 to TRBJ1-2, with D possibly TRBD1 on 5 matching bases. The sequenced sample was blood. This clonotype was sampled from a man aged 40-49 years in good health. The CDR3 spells CASSAAGRSNYGYTF. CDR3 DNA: TGTGCCAGCAGTGCCGCAGGGCGTTCTAACTATGGCTACACCTTC.